This TCR beta chain is from a study of T cell changes during pregnancy in multiple sclerosis. With 0 bases removed from V and 0 bases from J, the gap between germline ends came to 5 bases. The CDR3 consists of 14 residues. Germline CDR1 SGHDT, CDR2 YYEEEE. Method: immunoSEQ multiplex PCR; TCRdb's copy keeps in-frame clones and lacks some. The sample consists of around 80,000 clones, just over 90% of them appearing once. The sample consisted of peripheral blood, taken before pregnancy. The TCR was taken from a female donor with multiple sclerosis, enrolled in a pregnancy study. The chain couples TRBV5-6 to TRBJ2-3; D gene ambiguous. In DNA form, the CDR3 reads TGTGCCAGCAGCTTGGACTTAAGCACAGATACGCAGTATTTT. Amino acid sequence: CASSLDLSTDTQYF.